What follows describes a single T cell receptor beta chain. Assay used: immunoSEQ multiplex PCR; TCRdb lists only in-frame clones, some missing. Of 93,000 or so clones listed, 89% are singletons. This entry is derived from a study of blood T cell repertoires in COVID-19. After removal of 0 bases from V and 0 bases from J, the junction contained 8 bases not matched to a gene. Per the germline V gene, CDR1 is SGHRS and CDR2 is YFSETQ. The CDR3 is made up of 17 amino acids. This chain uses TRBV5-1 with TRBJ2-7; TRBD2 agrees at 8 bases. This receptor was taken from a woman in her fifties or sixties with acute or convalescent COVID-19. Sequencing input: peripheral blood. In DNA, the CDR3 is TGCGCCAGCAGCTTGGCTGGTAGGGGACTAGTCTCCTACGAGCAGTACTTC. This codes for CASSLAGRGLVSYEQYF.